Listed below are T cell receptor beta chains from one sample, sequenced in a study of T cell repertoires in cytomegalovirus infection. These receptors have no identified antigens. TCRdb passed the reads through MiXCR, listing each CDR3 protein once. The sample shows around 430,000 distinct CDR3 sequences, 40% to 50% of them seen only once. The source was cultured PBMCs, collected from culture after CMV antigen stimulation. These receptors were taken from a human donor in good health (CMV status not recorded). Some clones in this sample may be carry-over from other donors' samples. CDR3s include the opening cysteine and the closing phenylalanine or tryptophan. A D gene is named only where the DNA matches it firmly. Clone size is not always given. Where it is, it says once, few, many or a class for expanded clones.

CDR3,DNA,J,size,D,V
CASSLEGGDEQYF,TGTGCCAGCAGCTTAGAGGGGGGCGACGAGCAGTACTTC,TRBJ2-7,many,-,TRBV7-2
CSARDSGTEAFF,TGCAGTGCTAGAGATTCAGGCACTGAAGCTTTCTTT,TRBJ1-1,-,-,TRBV20-1
CASSQGVNIQYF,TGTGCCAGCAGCCAAGGAGTCAACATTCAGTACTTC,TRBJ2-4,few,-,TRBV7-8
CASSPDRPYEQYF,TGTGCCAGCAGCCCAGACAGGCCCTACGAGCAGTACTTC,TRBJ2-7,-,-,TRBV7-9
CASSRRDASYEQYF,TGTGCCAGCAGCCGTAGGGACGCGTCCTACGAGCAGTACTTC,TRBJ2-7,-,-,TRBV5-4
CASSVSLSTGELFF,TGCGCCAGCAGCGTCTCTCTGAGCACCGGGGAGCTGTTTTTT,TRBJ2-2,once,-,TRBV5-1
CSASRGSGRTDTQYF,TGCAGTGCTAGCCGCGGTAGCGGGCGTACAGATACGCAGTATTTT,TRBJ2-3,-,TRBD2,TRBV20-1
CASSLEPRAGENTEAFF,TGTGCCAGCAGCTTAGAACCCAGAGCAGGGGAGAACACTGAAGCTTTCTTT,TRBJ1-1,-,-,TRBV5-4
CATTTSFGELFF,TGTGCCACCACCACTAGTTTCGGGGAGCTGTTTTTT,TRBJ2-2,-,-,TRBV10-3
CASSTVSIPLNTGELFF,TGTGCCAGCAGTACGGTGTCGATCCCCTTGAACACCGGGGAGCTGTTTTTT,TRBJ2-2,few,-,TRBV28
CASRTSGLQETQYF,TGTGCCAGTCGGACTAGCGGGCTACAAGAGACCCAGTACTTC,TRBJ2-5,-,TRBD2,TRBV3-1
CASTPLRAANYGYTF,TGTGCCAGCACCCCCCTCCGGGCAGCTAACTATGGCTACACCTTC,TRBJ1-2,-,-,TRBV7-2
CASSPGAGGYEQFF,TGCGCCAGCAGCCCCGGGGCAGGGGGGTATGAGCAGTTCTTC,TRBJ2-1,-,-,TRBV5-1
CASSQDQGQGLFEQYF,TGCGCCAGCAGCCAAGACCAGGGACAGGGGCTATTCGAGCAGTACTTC,TRBJ2-7,-,TRBD1,TRBV4-1
CASSFPSVDQETQYF,TGTGCCAGCAGCTTCCCATCGGTGGACCAAGAGACCCAGTACTTC,TRBJ2-5,-,-,TRBV7-2
CASTSSGSRGNEQFF,TGTGCCAGCACCTCTAGCGGGAGTAGGGGGAATGAGCAGTTCTTC,TRBJ2-1,-,TRBD2,TRBV6-2/TRBV6-3
CASSLVHLEAQETQYF,TGTGCCAGCAGCTTAGTCCATCTAGAGGCACAAGAGACCCAGTACTTC,TRBJ2-5,-,-,TRBV5-4
CASSSIPPYEQYF,TGTGCCAGCAGTTCCATCCCCCCCTACGAGCAGTACTTC,TRBJ2-7,-,-,TRBV27
CASSTQGNTEAFF,TGTGCCAGCAGCACTCAGGGGAACACTGAAGCTTTCTTT,TRBJ1-1,many,-,TRBV12-3/TRBV12-4
CASSQEGRTSGDNEQFF,TGCGCCAGCAGCCAAGAGGGGCGGACTAGCGGGGACAATGAGCAGTTCTTC,TRBJ2-1,few,TRBD2,TRBV4-1
CASSLFQETQYF,TGTGCCAGCAGTTTATTCCAAGAGACCCAGTACTTC,TRBJ2-5,-,-,TRBV12-3/TRBV12-4
CASSLARGGKGTQYF,TGTGCCAGCAGCTTAGCGCGGGGAGGGAAGGGGACCCAGTACTTC,TRBJ2-5,-,TRBD2,TRBV7-2
CASSYRPSSYNEQFF,TGTGCCAGCAGTTACAGGCCTAGCTCCTACAATGAGCAGTTCTTC,TRBJ2-1,few,-,TRBV6-6
CASSLSASNSPLHF,TGTGCCAGCAGCTTATCAGCCTCCAATTCACCCCTCCACTTT,TRBJ1-6,few,-,TRBV7-4
CASRDPGEETQYF,TGTGCCAGCAGAGACCCAGGGGAGGAGACCCAGTACTTC,TRBJ2-5,-,-,TRBV12-3/TRBV12-4
CASSYPVTGDDYEQYF,TGTGCCAGCAGTTACCCTGTGACAGGGGACGACTACGAGCAGTACTTC,TRBJ2-7,few,TRBD1,TRBV6-6
CASSYYSDNEQFF,TGTGCCAGCAGTTACTACTCCGACAATGAGCAGTTCTTC,TRBJ2-1,-,-,TRBV6-6
CASSHRSPLAETQYF,TGTGCCAGCAGCCACAGATCTCCCCTAGCGGAGACCCAGTACTTC,TRBJ2-5,-,-,TRBV7-9
CASSDRYLVYNEQFF,TGTGCCAGCAGTGATCGGTACCTTGTCTACAATGAGCAGTTCTTC,TRBJ2-1,-,-,TRBV25-1
CASSIGGTGERFF,TGTGCCAGCAGCATAGGCGGGACCGGGGAGCGGTTTTTT,TRBJ2-2,once,-,TRBV7-2
CASSLTAQGPQHF,TGTGCCAGCAGCTTAACAGCCCAGGGGCCCCAGCATTTT,TRBJ1-5,few,-,TRBV7-8
CASSLGQGLYNEQFF,TGCGCCAGCAGCTTGGGACAGGGTCTCTACAATGAGCAGTTCTTC,TRBJ2-1,-,TRBD1,TRBV5-1
CASSYSNSLNNEQFF,TGTGCCAGCAGTTACTCGAACTCCCTAAACAATGAGCAGTTCTTC,TRBJ2-1,-,-,TRBV6-8
CASSLGRRGGWETQYF,TGTGCCAGCAGCTTAGGTCGGCGGGGGGGCTGGGAGACCCAGTACTTC,TRBJ2-5,few,TRBD2,TRBV7-2
CASSFSVDSSSYEQYF,TGTGCCAGCAGTTTCTCGGTGGACAGCTCCTCCTACGAGCAGTACTTC,TRBJ2-7,-,-,TRBV28
CASSLGPVRSEQFF,TGTGCCAGCAGCTTAGGACCCGTTAGGAGTGAGCAGTTCTTC,TRBJ2-1,-,-,TRBV7-7
CASSFFDRVGELFF,TGTGCCAGCAGCTTTTTCGACAGGGTTGGGGAGCTGTTTTTT,TRBJ2-2,few,TRBD1,TRBV7-9
CASSGFAGTSVYEQYF,TGTGCCAGCAGCGGTTTCGCCGGGACTAGCGTCTACGAGCAGTACTTC,TRBJ2-7,-,TRBD2,TRBV7-2
CASSDTSGGNTQYF,TGTGCCAGCAGCGACACTAGCGGGGGCAATACGCAGTATTTT,TRBJ2-3,many,TRBD2,TRBV7-2
CASSPPPQWAQYF,TGTGCCAGCAGTCCCCCCCCTCAATGGGCGCAGTATTTT,TRBJ2-3,few,-,TRBV12-3/TRBV12-4
CASSISSGRGYEQYF,TGTGCCAGCAGCATAAGTAGCGGGAGGGGATACGAGCAGTACTTC,TRBJ2-7,-,TRBD2,TRBV5-4
CASRTGTGGQPQHF,TGTGCCAGCAGGACCGGGACAGGGGGTCAGCCCCAGCATTTT,TRBJ1-5,few,TRBD1,TRBV6-1
CASSPTLANEQFF,TGTGCCAGCAGCCCGACGCTTGCCAATGAGCAGTTCTTC,TRBJ2-1,once,-,TRBV9
CASSYRVSLYEQYF,TGTGCCAGCTCCTACAGGGTTTCCCTCTACGAGCAGTACTTC,TRBJ2-7,few,-,TRBV7-8
CASGPRGWREDEQFF,TGTGCCAGCGGCCCTCGGGGTTGGCGAGAGGATGAGCAGTTCTTC,TRBJ2-1,few,-,TRBV12-3/TRBV12-4
CASSRGGSEQFF,TGTGCCAGCAGTCGGGGGGGGAGCGAGCAGTTCTTC,TRBJ2-1,-,TRBD2,TRBV6-1
CASSYWGGPQETQYF,TGTGCCAGCAGTTACTGGGGGGGGCCCCAAGAGACCCAGTACTTC,TRBJ2-5,-,-,TRBV6-6
CASSGQDRARTQYF,TGTGCCAGCAGTGGTCAGGACAGGGCAAGGACCCAGTACTTC,TRBJ2-5,-,TRBD1,TRBV2
CASSIKEGMTEAFF,TGTGCCAGTAGTATAAAAGAGGGGATGACTGAAGCTTTCTTT,TRBJ1-1,-,-,TRBV19
CSALGQILGYTF,TGCAGCGCCCTAGGACAGATCCTTGGCTACACCTTC,TRBJ1-2,-,-,TRBV29-1
CASSLRGSTDTQYF,TGTGCCAGCAGCTTAAGAGGAAGCACAGATACGCAGTATTTT,TRBJ2-3,many,-,TRBV7-2
CATKDGLFEQYF,TGTGCCACCAAGGACGGCCTGTTTGAGCAGTACTTC,TRBJ2-7,-,-,TRBV2
CASSLVAGGWGRYGDEQFF,TGTGCCAGCAGCTTAGTTGCTGGGGGTTGGGGACGATATGGCGATGAGCAGTTCTTC,TRBJ2-1,-,-,TRBV7-2